Described below is a single T cell receptor (beta chain) sequence and its context. Trimming removed 1 base from V and 5 bases from J, with 15 bases in between. The CDR3 has 15 amino acids. Per the germline V gene, CDR1 is LGHNT and CDR2 is FRNRAP. The sample belongs to a study of T cell changes during pregnancy in multiple sclerosis. Clones were sequenced by immunoSEQ multiplex PCR, and TCRdb holds only the in-frame ones, with some missing. The table includes 70,000 to 95,000 clones, about 89% detected once. V and J are TRBV12-5 and TRBJ2-7, with a tentative D call TRBD2 (5 bases). This receptor was identified in a female donor with multiple sclerosis, enrolled in a pregnancy study. The input for sequencing was peripheral blood, taken before pregnancy. This CDR3 is CASGLATGYSHEQYF. CDR3 DNA: TGTGCTAGTGGTTTGGCCACGGGGTATTCGCACGAGCAGTACTTC.